A single sample gave rise to the 14 T cell receptor beta chains below, sequenced in a study of blood T cell repertoires in COVID-19. The table came from immunoSEQ multiplex PCR; TCRdb's copy has only in-frame clones and leaves some out. The sample lists around 190,000 clones; over 75% were seen once. Sequenced material: PBMCs or T cells enriched from blood (not recorded which). All receptors derive from a man between 35 and 55 years old who had recovered from COVID-19.

This chain connects TRBV7-3 to TRBJ2-2; 8 nucleotides align to TRBD2. Per the germline V gene, CDR1 is SGHTA and CDR2 is FQGTGA. The CDR3 is 16 residues long. V dropped 5 bases and J dropped 4; count of bases not matched to a gene: 9. CDR3 region: CASSQSAGAGTGELFF. CDR3 coding DNA: TGTGCCAGCAGCCAATCAGCGGGGGCGGGCACCGGGGAGCTGTTTTTT.

In this sample, this clone turned up once. The chain links TRBV2 to TRBJ1-5, with D perhaps TRBD1 (5 bases). CDR1 and CDR2 (germline): SNHLY, FYNNEI. CDR3 length equals 14 residues. Trimming removed 3 bases at V and 4 bases at J, with 10 bases between. DNA of the CDR3: TGTGCCAGCAGTGAGGCCCGGGGGAATCAGCCCCAGCATTTT. This encodes CASSEARGNQPQHF. The whole variable domain, filled in from reference TRBV2 and TRBJ1-5, reads EPEVTQTPSHQVTQMGQEVILRCVPISNHLYFYWYRQILGQKVEFLVSFYNNEISEKSEIFDDQFSVERPDGSNFTLKIRSTKLEDSAMYFCASSEARGNQPQHFGDGTRLSIL.

V gene TRBV9 combines with J gene TRBJ2-1, with 8 bases that match TRBD2. J was trimmed by 10 bases and V by 3 bases; bases with no gene match: 15. The CDR3 totals 16 residues. CDR1 and CDR2 (germline): SGDLS, YYNGEE. The CDR3 nucleotides read TGTGCCAGCAGCGCCGAAGCGGGAGAGATACATACGGAGCAGTTCTTC. Translated: CASSAEAGEIHTEQFF.

The rearrangement joins TRBV7-3 to TRBJ2-2; a weak D match, TRBD2 (5 bases). This CDR3 contains 15 residues. The V gene's germline CDR1 is SGHTA and CDR2 FQGTGA. Trimming cost V 5 bases and J 5 bases, with 15 bases left between them. The CDR3, as DNA: TGTGCCAGCAGCCTGACGGAAAGGAGGACCGGGGAGCTGTTTTTT. Protein product: CASSLTERRTGELFF.

The chain combines TRBV19 with TRBJ1-5; perhaps TRBD1 as D (5 bases). The germline V gene encodes CDR1 LNHDA and CDR2 SQIVND (reference sequence). V lost 8 bases and J lost 5, with 13 bases in between. This CDR3 has 13 amino acids. The CDR3 region is CASSNTGDQPQHF. The CDR3 bases are TGTGCCAGTTCTAACACGGGGGATCAGCCCCAGCATTTT.

This clone was recorded only once. The chain employs TRBV30 and TRBJ1-1; D remains ambiguous. CDR1 is GTSNPN and CDR2 is SVGIG in the germline V gene (reference sequence). This CDR3 has 15 amino acids. Trimming left V 0 bases short and J 1 base short, with 12 bases between. CDR3: CAWSVTFAGNTEAFF. In nucleotides, the CDR3 is TGTGCCTGGAGTGTAACTTTTGCGGGGAACACTGAAGCTTTCTTT.

V gene TRBV28 combines with J gene TRBJ2-3; 11 bases line up with TRBD2. There are 16 residues in the CDR3. The V gene end was trimmed by 3 bases and the J gene end by 6 bases; junction bases not matched to a gene: 8. Per the germline V gene, CDR1 is MDHEN and CDR2 is SYDVKM. In DNA form, the CDR3 reads TGTGCCAGCAGTTTTGTGACTAGCGGGGATTCGGATACGCAGTATTTT. Protein product: CASSFVTSGDSDTQYF.

The chain carries TRBV30 and TRBJ1-2, with D tentatively TRBD1 (6 bases). The germline V gene has CDR1 GTSNPN and CDR2 SVGIG (reference sequence). Trimming took off 0 bases at V and 8 bases at J, with 16 bases between the two ends. The length of the CDR3 is 14 residues. The CDR3 reads CAWSVLGGPEGYTF. Here the CDR3 DNA reads TGTGCCTGGAGTGTACTCGGGGGGCCTGAGGGCTACACCTTC.

As DNA, the CDR3 is TGTGCCAGCAATATAGGCGGGGGAAATGAGCAGTTCTTC. This codes for CASNIGGGNEQFF. The chain carries TRBV9 and TRBJ2-1, with 7 bases lining up with TRBD2. The CDR3 sequence is 13 residues long. The germline CDR1 and CDR2 sequences are SGDLS and YYNGEE. The V segment lost 6 bases and the J segment 7 bases; nucleotides outside the gene matches: 7.

The V gene is TRBV11-2, the J gene TRBJ1-6; tentative D call: TRBD1 (5 bases). The germline V gene has CDR1 SGHAT and CDR2 FQNNGV. V was trimmed by 3 bases and J by 5 bases, leaving 14 bases between them. This CDR3 is built from 16 residues. The CDR3 DNA is TGTGCCAGCAGCTTTCGGGGGGTCGGGGATAATTCACCCCTCCACTTT. Translated: CASSFRGVGDNSPLHF.

CDR3 in DNA: TGTGCCAGCAGTTTGGAGGCCGGGGAGCTGTTTTTT. Its translation: CASSLEAGELFF. V usage is TRBV12-3 or TRBV12-4 and J usage is TRBJ2-2; a possible D gene is TRBD2 (5 bases). This CDR3 region has 12 residues. Deletions cut 3 bases from V and 6 bases from J, with 5 bases between.

V gene TRBV7-3 combines with J gene TRBJ2-1; 8 bases line up with TRBD1. The V and J ends lost 2 bases and 4 bases, in that order; junction bases with no gene match: 4. The germline CDR1 and CDR2 sequences are SGHTA and FQGTGA. CDR3 length: 15 amino acids. The chain's CDR3 is CASSLQGALYNEQFF. In nucleotides, the CDR3 is TGTGCCAGCAGCTTACAGGGGGCCTTATACAATGAGCAGTTCTTC.

J is TRBJ1-1 and V is TRBV14; TRBD1 is a possible D gene (5 bases). Per the germline V gene, CDR1 is SGHDN and CDR2 is FVKESK. Trimming left V 1 base short and J 11 bases short, with 17 bases between. This CDR3 spans 14 amino acids. CDR3 DNA: TGTGCCAGCAGCCAAGCGCGGGCCGGGGGGTTGGCTTTCTTT. This sequence encodes CASSQARAGGLAFF. Full variable domain (outside the CDR3, taken from reference TRBV14 and TRBJ1-1): EAGVTQFPSHSVIEKGQTVTLRCDPISGHDNLYWYRRVMGKEIKFLLHFVKESKQDESGMPNNRFLAERTGGTYSTLKVQPAELEDSGVYFCASSQARAGGLAFFGQGTRLTVV.

This rearrangement joins TRBV29-1 to TRBJ1-1, with D possibly matching TRBD1 (6 bases). CDR1 is SQVTM and CDR2 is ANQGSEA in the germline V gene. CDR3 size: 12 residues. CDR3 DNA: TGCAGTTCCAGGGGCGCGCGGACTGAAGCTTTCTTT. Its translation is CSSRGARTEAFF. Full variable domain (rest looked up from reference TRBV29-1 and TRBJ1-1): SAVISQKPSRDICQRGTSLTIQCQVDSQVTMMFWYRQQPGQSLTLIATANQGSEATYESGFVIDKFPISRPNLTFSTLTVSNMSPEDSSIYLCSSRGARTEAFFGQGTRLTVV.